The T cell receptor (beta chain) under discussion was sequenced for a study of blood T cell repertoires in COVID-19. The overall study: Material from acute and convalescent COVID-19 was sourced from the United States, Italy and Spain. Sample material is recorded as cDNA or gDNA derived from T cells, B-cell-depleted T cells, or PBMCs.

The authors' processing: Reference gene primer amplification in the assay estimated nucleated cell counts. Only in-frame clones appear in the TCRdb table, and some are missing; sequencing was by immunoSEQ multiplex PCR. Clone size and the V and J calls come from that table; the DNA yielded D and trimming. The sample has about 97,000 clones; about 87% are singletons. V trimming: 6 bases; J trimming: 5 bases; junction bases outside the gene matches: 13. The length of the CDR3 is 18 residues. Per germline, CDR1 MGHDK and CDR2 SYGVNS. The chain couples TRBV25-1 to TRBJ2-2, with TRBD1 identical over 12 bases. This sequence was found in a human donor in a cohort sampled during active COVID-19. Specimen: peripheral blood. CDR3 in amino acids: CASRPSLGDRGRTGELFF. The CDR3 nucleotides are TGTGCCAGCAGACCCTCATTGGGGGACAGGGGGCGAACCGGGGAGCTGTTTTTT. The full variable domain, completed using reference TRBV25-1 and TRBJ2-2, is EADIYQTPRYLVIGTGKKITLECSQTMGHDKMYWYQQDPGMELHLIHYSYGVNSTEKGDLSSESTVSRIRTEHFPLTLESARPSHTSQYLCASRPSLGDRGRTGELFFGEGSRLTVL.